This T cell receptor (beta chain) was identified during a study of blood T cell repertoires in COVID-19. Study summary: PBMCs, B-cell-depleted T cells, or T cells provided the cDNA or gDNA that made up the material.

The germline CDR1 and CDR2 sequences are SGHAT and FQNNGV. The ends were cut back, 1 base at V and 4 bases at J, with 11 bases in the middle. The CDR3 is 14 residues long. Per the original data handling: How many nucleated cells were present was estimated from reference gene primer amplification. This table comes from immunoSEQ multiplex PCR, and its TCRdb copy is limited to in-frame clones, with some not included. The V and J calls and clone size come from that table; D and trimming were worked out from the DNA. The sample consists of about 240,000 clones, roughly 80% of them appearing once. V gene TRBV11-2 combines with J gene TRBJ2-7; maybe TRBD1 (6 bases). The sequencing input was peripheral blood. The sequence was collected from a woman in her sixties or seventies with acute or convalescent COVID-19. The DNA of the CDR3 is TGTGCCAGCAGCTTAGTAGGACAGATTTACGAGCAGTACTTC. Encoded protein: CASSLVGQIYEQYF. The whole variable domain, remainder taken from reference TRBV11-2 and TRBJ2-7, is EAGVAQSPRYKIIEKRQSVAFWCNPISGHATLYWYQQILGQGPKLLIQFQNNGVVDDSQLPKDRFSAERLKGVDSTLKIQPAKLEDSAVYLCASSLVGQIYEQYFGPGTRLTVT.